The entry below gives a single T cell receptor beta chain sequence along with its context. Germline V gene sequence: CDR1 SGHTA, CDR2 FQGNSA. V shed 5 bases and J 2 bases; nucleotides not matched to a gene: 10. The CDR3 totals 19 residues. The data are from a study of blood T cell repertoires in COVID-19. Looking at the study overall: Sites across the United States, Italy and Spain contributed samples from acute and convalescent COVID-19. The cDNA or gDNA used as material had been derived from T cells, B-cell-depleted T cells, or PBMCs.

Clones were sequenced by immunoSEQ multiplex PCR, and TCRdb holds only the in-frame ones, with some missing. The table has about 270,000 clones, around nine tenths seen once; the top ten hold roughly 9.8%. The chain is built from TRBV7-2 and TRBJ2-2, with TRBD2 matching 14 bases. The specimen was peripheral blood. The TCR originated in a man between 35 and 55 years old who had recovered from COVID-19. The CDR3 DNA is TGTGCCAGCAGCCCGGGACTAGCGGGGGCCCACCCTAACACCGGGGAGCTGTTTTTT. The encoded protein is CASSPGLAGAHPNTGELFF. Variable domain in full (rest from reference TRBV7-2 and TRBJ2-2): GAGVSQSPSNKVTEKGKDVELRCDPISGHTALYWYRQSLGQGLEFLIYFQGNSAPDKSGLPSDRFSAERTGGSVSTLTIQRTQQEDSAVYLCASSPGLAGAHPNTGELFFGEGSRLTVL.